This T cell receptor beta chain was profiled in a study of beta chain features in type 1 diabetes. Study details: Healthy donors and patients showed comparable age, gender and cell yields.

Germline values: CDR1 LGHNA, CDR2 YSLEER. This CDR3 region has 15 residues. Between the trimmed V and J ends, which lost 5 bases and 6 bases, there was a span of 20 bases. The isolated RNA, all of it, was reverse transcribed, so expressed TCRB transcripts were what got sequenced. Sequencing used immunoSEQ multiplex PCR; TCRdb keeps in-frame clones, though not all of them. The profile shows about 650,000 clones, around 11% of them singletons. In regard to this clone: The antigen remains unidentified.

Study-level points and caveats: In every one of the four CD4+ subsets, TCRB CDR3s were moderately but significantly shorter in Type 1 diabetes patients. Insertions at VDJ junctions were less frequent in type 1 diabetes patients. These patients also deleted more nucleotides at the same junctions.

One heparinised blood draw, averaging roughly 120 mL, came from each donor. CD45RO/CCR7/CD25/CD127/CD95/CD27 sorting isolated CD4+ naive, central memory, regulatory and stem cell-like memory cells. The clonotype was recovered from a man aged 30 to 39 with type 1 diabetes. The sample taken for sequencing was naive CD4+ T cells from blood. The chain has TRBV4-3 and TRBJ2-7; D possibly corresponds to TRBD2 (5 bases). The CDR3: CASSEKASGVSEQYF. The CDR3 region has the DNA TGCGCCAGCAGCGAAAAAGCGTCCGGGGTTAGCGAGCAGTACTTC.